This T cell receptor beta chain was sequenced for a study of blood T cell repertoires in COVID-19. Germline-derived CDR1 and CDR2 are MNHEY and SVGAGI. The V segment lost 8 bases and the J segment 3 bases; nucleotides outside the gene matches: 4. There are 12 residues in the CDR3. Produced via immunoSEQ multiplex PCR; TCRdb's table is partial and in-frame only. Of approximately 300,000 clones in the sample, almost 90% are singletons; the top ten hold about 11%. The J gene is TRBJ2-7, the V gene TRBV6-5; 7 bases map to TRBD2. This TCR was recovered from a woman aged 25 to 39 with COVID-19, enrolled during active disease. Specimen: peripheral blood. CDR3 region: CASWRESYEQYF. As DNA, the CDR3 is TGTGCCAGCTGGCGGGAGAGCTACGAGCAGTACTTC.